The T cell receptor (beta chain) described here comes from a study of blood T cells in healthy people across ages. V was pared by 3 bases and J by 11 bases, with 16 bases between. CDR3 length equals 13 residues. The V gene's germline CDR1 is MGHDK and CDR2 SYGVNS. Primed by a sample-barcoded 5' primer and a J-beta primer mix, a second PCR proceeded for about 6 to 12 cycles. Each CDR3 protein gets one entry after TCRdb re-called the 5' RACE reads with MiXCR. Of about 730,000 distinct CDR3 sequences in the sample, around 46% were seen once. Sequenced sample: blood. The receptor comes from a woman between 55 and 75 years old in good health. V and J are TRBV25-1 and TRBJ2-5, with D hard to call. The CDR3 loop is CASSETWEGEQYF. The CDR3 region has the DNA TGTGCCAGCAGTGAGACCTGGGAAGGAGAGCAGTACTTC.